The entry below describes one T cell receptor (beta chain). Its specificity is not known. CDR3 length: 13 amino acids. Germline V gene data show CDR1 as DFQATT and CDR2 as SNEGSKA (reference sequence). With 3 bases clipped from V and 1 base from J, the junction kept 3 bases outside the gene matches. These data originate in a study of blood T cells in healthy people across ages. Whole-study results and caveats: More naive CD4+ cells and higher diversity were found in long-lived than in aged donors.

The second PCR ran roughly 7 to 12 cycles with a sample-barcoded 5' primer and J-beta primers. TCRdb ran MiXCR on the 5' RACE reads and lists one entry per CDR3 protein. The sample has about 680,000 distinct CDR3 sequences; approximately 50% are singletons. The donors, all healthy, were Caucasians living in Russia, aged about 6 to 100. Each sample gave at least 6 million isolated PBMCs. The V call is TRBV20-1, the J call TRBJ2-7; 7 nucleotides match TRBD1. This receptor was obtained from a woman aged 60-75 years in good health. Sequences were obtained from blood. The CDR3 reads CSASTGDSYEQYF. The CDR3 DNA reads TGCAGTGCTAGTACAGGGGATTCCTACGAGCAGTACTTC.